This TCR beta chain was identified in a study of blood T cell repertoires in COVID-19. About the study: Acute-phase and convalescent COVID-19 samples originated in the United States, Italy and Spain. T cells, B-cell-depleted T cells, or PBMCs provided the cDNA or gDNA that served as material.

V was trimmed by 3 bases and J by 0 bases, leaving 13 bases between them. In germline, CDR1 is SGDLS, CDR2 YYNGEE. The CDR3 extends over 16 amino acids. Original data processing: Amplification of reference gene primers was used by the study to estimate nucleated cell counts. The data were produced by immunoSEQ multiplex PCR, yet TCRdb's version contains in-frame clones alone and is incomplete. V and J calls and clone size are given by that table; D and trimming were obtained from the DNA. This table has about 210,000 clones, over 70% appearing once. The sequencing sample was made of peripheral blood. This rearrangement joins TRBV9 to TRBJ1-3; the D gene is possibly TRBD1 (6 bases). This TCR was recovered from a woman aged 50 to 60 with acute or convalescent COVID-19. Written as DNA, the CDR3 is TGTGCCAGCAGCGCGGGACACCTAGACTCTGGAAACACCATATATTTT. As protein: CASSAGHLDSGNTIYF.